The subject of this entry is one TCR beta chain. The antigen remains undetermined. This record comes from a study of cytomegalovirus exposure and HLA in healthy donors. The CDR3 spans 16 residues. CDR1 is MGHRA, CDR2 YSYEKL, per germline. V was trimmed by 3 bases and J by 3 bases, leaving 15 bases between them. Study-level findings and limits: A later analysis linked a missense DCLRE1C variant to TCR beta V- and J-gene trimming.

Primers for the PCR totalled 60 Vbeta and 13 Jbeta. TCRdb's copy holds only in-frame clones and misses some; the assay was immunoSEQ multiplex PCR. The repertoire holds 130,000 or so clones, with just under 80% as singletons. V is TRBV4-1 and J is TRBJ2-1; D might be TRBD2 (5 bases). The sequence was obtained from a male donor in good health and CMV-seronegative. The material sequenced was PBMCs. CDR3: CASSHGRPGIYNEQFF. In nucleotides, the CDR3 is TGCGCCAGCAGCCACGGTCGCCCCGGGATCTACAATGAGCAGTTCTTC.